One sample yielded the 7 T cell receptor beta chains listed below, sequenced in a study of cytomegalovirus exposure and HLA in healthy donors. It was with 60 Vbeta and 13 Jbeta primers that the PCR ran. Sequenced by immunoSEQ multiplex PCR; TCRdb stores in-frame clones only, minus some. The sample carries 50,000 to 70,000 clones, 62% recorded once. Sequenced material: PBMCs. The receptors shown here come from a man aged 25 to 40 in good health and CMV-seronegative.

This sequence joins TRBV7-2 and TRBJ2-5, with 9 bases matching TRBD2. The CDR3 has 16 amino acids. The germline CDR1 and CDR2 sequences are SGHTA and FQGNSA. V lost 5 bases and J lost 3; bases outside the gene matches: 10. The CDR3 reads CASSPGPGGGEETQYF. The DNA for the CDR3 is TGTGCCAGCAGCCCCGGGCCGGGCGGGGGGGAAGAGACCCAGTACTTC.

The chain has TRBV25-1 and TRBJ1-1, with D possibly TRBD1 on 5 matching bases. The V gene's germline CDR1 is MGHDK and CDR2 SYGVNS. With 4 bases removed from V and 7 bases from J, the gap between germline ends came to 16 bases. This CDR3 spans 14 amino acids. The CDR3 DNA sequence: TGTGCCAGCAGTGCTGGCGGGGGAACAGGTGAAGCTTTCTTT. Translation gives CASSAGGGTGEAFF.

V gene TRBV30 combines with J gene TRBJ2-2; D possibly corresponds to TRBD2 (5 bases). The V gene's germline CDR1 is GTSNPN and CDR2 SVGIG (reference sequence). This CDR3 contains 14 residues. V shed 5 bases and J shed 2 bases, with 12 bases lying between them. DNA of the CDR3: TGTGCCTGGGACCCCGGACTCAACACCGGGGAGCTGTTTTTT. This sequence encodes CAWDPGLNTGELFF.

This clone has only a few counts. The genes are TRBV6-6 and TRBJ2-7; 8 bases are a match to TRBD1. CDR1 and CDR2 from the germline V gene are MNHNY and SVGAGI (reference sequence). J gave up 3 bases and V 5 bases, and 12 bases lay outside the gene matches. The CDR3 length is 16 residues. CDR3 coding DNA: TGTGCCAGCAGTGGGGGGACAGGAGACAAACGCTACGAGCAGTACTTC. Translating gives CASSGGTGDKRYEQYF.

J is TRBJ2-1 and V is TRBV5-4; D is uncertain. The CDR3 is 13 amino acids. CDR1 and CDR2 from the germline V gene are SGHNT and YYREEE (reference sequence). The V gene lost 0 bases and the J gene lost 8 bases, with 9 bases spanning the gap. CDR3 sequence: CASSLARGDEQFF. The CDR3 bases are TGTGCCAGCAGCTTGGCCCGAGGAGATGAGCAGTTCTTC.

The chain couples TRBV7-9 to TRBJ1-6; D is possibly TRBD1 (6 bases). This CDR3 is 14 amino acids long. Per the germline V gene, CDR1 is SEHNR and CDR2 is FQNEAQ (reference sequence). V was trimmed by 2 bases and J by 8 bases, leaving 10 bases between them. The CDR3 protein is CASSLRDTDSPLHF. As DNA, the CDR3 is TGTGCCAGCAGCTTACGGGACACCGATTCACCCCTCCACTTT. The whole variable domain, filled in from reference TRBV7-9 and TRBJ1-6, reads DTGVSQNPRHKITKRGQNVTFRCDPISEHNRLYWYRQTLGQGPEFLTYFQNEAQLEKSRLLSDRFSAERPKGSFSTLEIQRTEQGDSAMYLCASSLRDTDSPLHFGNGTRLTVT.

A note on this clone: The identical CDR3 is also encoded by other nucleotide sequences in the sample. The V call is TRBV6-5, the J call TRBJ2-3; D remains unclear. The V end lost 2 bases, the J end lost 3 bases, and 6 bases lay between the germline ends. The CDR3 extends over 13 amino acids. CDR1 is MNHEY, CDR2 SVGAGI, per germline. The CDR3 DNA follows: TGTGCCAGCAGTTACCCAGGAACAGATACGCAGTATTTT. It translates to CASSYPGTDTQYF.